This is a list of T cell receptor beta chains from one sample in a study of blood T cell repertoires in COVID-19. This table comes from immunoSEQ multiplex PCR, and its TCRdb copy is limited to in-frame clones, with some not included. The repertoire holds roughly 230,000 clones, with approximately 80% as singletons. The sample was peripheral blood. Receptor source: a woman aged 55-69 years with active or convalescent COVID-19. Each CDR3 is given with its conserved first and last residue. Fields, in order: D gene, V gene, J gene, clone size, CDR3 protein, CDR3 DNA. D genes are given only for firm matches. Rows may omit the clone size; those that give it use once, few, many or a size class.

>TRBD2|TRBV6-6|TRBJ2-7|NA
CASSPSGLPYF
TGTGCCAGCAGTCCCTCGGGACTACCGTACTTC
>NA|TRBV29-1|TRBJ2-5|NA
CSVEGPHAEETQYF
TGCAGCGTTGAAGGGCCGCACGCCGAAGAGACCCAGTACTTC
>TRBD2|TRBV20-1|TRBJ2-3|NA
CSASEAGGTDTQYF
TGCAGTGCTAGTGAGGCGGGAGGAACAGATACGCAGTATTTT
>NA|TRBV5-1|TRBJ1-4|NA
CASTPGAPNEKLFF
TGCGCCAGCACCCCAGGGGCGCCTAATGAAAAACTGTTTTTT
>TRBD2|TRBV11-2|TRBJ2-3|NA
CASSLSLPAGGGDTQYF
TGTGCCAGCAGCTTAAGTCTGCCAGCGGGAGGCGGAGATACGCAGTATTTT
>TRBD1|TRBV28|TRBJ1-4|NA
CASSFGPRGDEKLFF
TGTGCCAGCAGTTTCGGTCCCAGGGGGGACGAAAAACTGTTTTTT
>TRBD1|TRBV11-2|TRBJ1-1|NA
CASRGQGNMNTEAFF
TGTGCCAGCCGCGGACAGGGGAACATGAACACTGAAGCTTTCTTT
>TRBD2|TRBV7-8|TRBJ2-7|NA
CASSLASGNYEQYF
TGTGCCAGCAGCTTAGCCAGCGGGAATTACGAGCAGTACTTC
>TRBD2|TRBV5-1|TRBJ2-1|NA
CASSLLRGAYNEQFF
TGCGCCAGCAGCTTGCTGCGGGGGGCATACAATGAGCAGTTCTTC
>TRBD1|TRBV14|TRBJ1-4|NA
CASSIRGVAEKLFF
TGTGCCAGCAGTATCAGGGGGGTAGCAGAAAAACTGTTTTTT
>NA|TRBV5-1|TRBJ2-3|NA
CASSLSSQTQYF
TGCGCCAGCAGCTTGTCCAGTCAGACGCAGTATTTT
>TRBD2|TRBV7-9|TRBJ2-1|NA
CASSLWAGTAWEGEQFF
TGTGCCAGCAGCTTATGGGCGGGCACAGCGTGGGAGGGTGAGCAGTTCTTC
>NA|TRBV6-6|TRBJ1-4|few
CASSYSEVLFF
TGTGCCAGCAGTTACTCTGAGGTGCTGTTTTTT
>TRBD2|TRBV7-7|TRBJ2-3|NA
CASSPQLAGDTQYF
TGTGCTAGCAGCCCCCAACTAGCGGGGGATACGCAGTATTTT
>TRBD1|TRBV6-5|TRBJ2-2|NA
CASKKTGAGTGELFF
TGTGCCAGCAAGAAGACAGGGGCGGGCACCGGGGAGCTGTTTTTT
>NA|TRBV3-1/TRBV3-2|TRBJ2-2|NA
CASSFDTNTGELFF
TGTGCCAGCAGCTTCGACACGAACACCGGGGAGCTGTTTTTT
>TRBD1|TRBV19|TRBJ1-1|NA
CASSPQGVGGGVNTEAFF
TGTGCCAGTAGTCCCCAGGGGGTAGGGGGTGGTGTGAACACTGAAGCTTTCTTT
>NA|TRBV10-1|TRBJ2-2|NA
CASSASPAGELFF
TGCGCCAGCAGTGCTAGCCCCGCCGGGGAGCTGTTTTTT
>NA|TRBV7-9|TRBJ2-7|NA
CASSLSEEYEQYF
TGTGCCAGCAGCTTATCGGAGGAGTACGAGCAGTACTTC
>NA|TRBV6-5|TRBJ1-5|few
CASSLGAGSNQPQHF
TGTGCCAGCAGCCTAGGGGCGGGGAGCAATCAGCCCCAGCATTTT
>TRBD2|TRBV6-2/TRBV6-3|TRBJ2-3|NA
CASSFKRGDTQYF
TGTGCCAGCAGTTTTAAGCGGGGGGATACGCAGTATTTT
>NA|TRBV2|TRBJ2-7|NA
CASSGRYSYEQYF
TGTGCCAGCAGCGGCAGGTACTCCTACGAGCAGTACTTC
>NA|TRBV4-1|TRBJ2-1|NA
CASSQGQGFYNEQFF
TGCGCCAGCAGCCAAGGGCAGGGTTTTTACAATGAGCAGTTCTTC
>NA|TRBV5-6|TRBJ1-1|NA
CASSLVQGPTEAFF
TGTGCCAGCAGCTTAGTCCAGGGCCCCACTGAAGCTTTCTTT
>TRBD1|TRBV3-1/TRBV3-2|TRBJ1-2|NA
CASSQGTGGYYGYTF
TGTGCCAGCAGCCAAGGGACAGGGGGATACTATGGCTACACCTTC
>TRBD1|TRBV4-2|TRBJ1-1|NA
CASSQDRTGGRTEAFF
TGTGCCAGCAGCCAAGATCGCACAGGGGGCAGAACTGAAGCTTTCTTT
>NA|TRBV19|TRBJ1-5|NA
CASSIQGDQPQHF
TGTGCCAGTAGTATACAGGGCGATCAGCCCCAGCATTTT
>NA|TRBV11-2|TRBJ1-2|once
CASTPWRHDGYTF
TGTGCCAGCACCCCGTGGAGGCACGATGGCTACACCTTC
>TRBD2|TRBV5-1|TRBJ2-3|NA
CASSLEVAGGLDTQYF
TGCGCCAGCAGCTTGGAAGTAGCGGGGGGGCTCGATACGCAGTATTTT
>NA|TRBV9|TRBJ1-1|few
CASSAQGHTEAFF
TGTGCCAGCAGCGCACAGGGACACACTGAAGCTTTCTTT
>NA|TRBV6-5|TRBJ2-7|NA
CATMPGRVSYEQYF
TGTGCCACCATGCCGGGTCGGGTTTCCTACGAGCAGTACTTC
>NA|TRBV3-1/TRBV3-2|TRBJ1-1|NA
CASSQGRDGENTEAFF
TGTGCCAGCAGCCAAGGGAGGGACGGGGAGAACACTGAAGCTTTCTTT
>TRBD1|TRBV7-2|TRBJ2-7|few
CASSYRGQLYEQYF
TGTGCCAGCAGCTACCGGGGACAGCTTTACGAGCAGTACTTC
>TRBD2|TRBV2|TRBJ2-1|NA
CATNPGASGSNEQFF
TGTGCCACCAACCCTGGGGCTAGCGGGAGCAATGAGCAGTTCTTC
>NA|TRBV28|TRBJ2-7|NA
CASLRAGFSNEQYF
TGTGCCAGCCTCCGGGCAGGGTTCTCCAACGAGCAGTACTTC
>NA|TRBV5-6|TRBJ2-1|NA
CASSPGRGEQFF
TGTGCCAGCAGCCCCGGTAGGGGTGAGCAGTTCTTC
>NA|TRBV28|TRBJ1-2|NA
CASSLETGEIYGYTF
TGTGCCAGCAGTTTAGAAACAGGTGAAATCTATGGCTACACCTTC
>TRBD2|TRBV11-2|TRBJ2-5|NA
CASSLGPSGNWETQYF
TGTGCCAGCAGCTTAGGTCCTAGCGGGAACTGGGAGACCCAGTACTTC
>NA|TRBV5-4|TRBJ2-2|NA
CASSLTGKNTGELFF
TGTGCCAGCAGCTTGACGGGGAAGAACACCGGGGAGCTGTTTTTT
>NA|TRBV6-6|TRBJ1-6|NA
CASSYSGQSNSPLHF
TGTGCCAGCAGTTACTCTGGACAGAGTAATTCACCCCTCCACTTT
>NA|TRBV6-6|TRBJ1-3|few
CASSSDIYSGNTIYF
TGTGCCAGCAGTTCGGACATTTATTCTGGAAACACCATATATTTT
>TRBD1|TRBV6-1|TRBJ1-5|few
CASSEGLGTGQWGQPQHF
TGTGCCAGCAGTGAAGGTTTAGGGACAGGCCAATGGGGGCAGCCCCAGCATTTT
>TRBD2|TRBV19|TRBJ2-1|NA
CASRSGLAGVYEQFF
TGTGCCAGCCGCAGCGGACTAGCGGGAGTCTATGAGCAGTTCTTC
>NA|TRBV11-3|TRBJ2-3|NA
CASSARLVPDTQYF
TGTGCCAGCAGCGCCAGACTAGTTCCCGATACGCAGTATTTT
>NA|TRBV10-2|TRBJ1-1|NA
CASSELGATEAFF
TGCGCCAGCAGTGAACTCGGTGCCACTGAAGCTTTCTTT
>TRBD1|TRBV27|TRBJ1-5|NA
CASSIARDRDQPQHF
TGTGCCAGCAGTATCGCCCGGGACAGGGATCAGCCCCAGCATTTT
>NA|TRBV19|TRBJ1-6|NA
CASSAQGSSYNSPLHF
TGTGCCAGTAGTGCCCAGGGGAGCTCCTATAATTCACCCCTCCACTTT
>NA|TRBV5-5|TRBJ2-1|NA
CASSRRGSHNEQFF
TGTGCCAGCAGCCGCAGGGGCAGCCACAATGAGCAGTTCTTC
>NA|TRBV11-3|TRBJ2-1|NA
CASSFQYEQFF
TGTGCCAGCAGCTTTCAGTATGAGCAGTTCTTC
>NA|TRBV4-2|TRBJ2-1|NA
CASSQDVWAGTPYNEQFF
TGTGCCAGCAGCCAAGATGTCTGGGCGGGGACTCCCTACAATGAGCAGTTCTTC
>NA|TRBV11-3|TRBJ2-6|NA
CASSYSSGANVLTF
TGTGCCAGCAGCTACAGTTCTGGGGCCAACGTCCTGACTTTC
>NA|TRBV19|TRBJ2-3|NA
CASNSAGDTQYF
TGTGCCAGTAACTCTGCAGGGGATACGCAGTATTTT
>TRBD1|TRBV12-5|TRBJ2-3|NA
CASGLSQGAYTDTQYF
TGTGCTAGTGGTTTGTCCCAGGGGGCATACACAGATACGCAGTATTTT
>TRBD1|TRBV7-2|TRBJ1-5|NA
CASRAGTGNQPQHF
TGTGCCAGCAGGGCCGGGACAGGCAATCAGCCCCAGCATTTT
>TRBD1|TRBV28|TRBJ1-2|NA
CASTLQGAKGYTF
TGTGCCAGCACCCTACAGGGGGCAAAAGGCTACACCTTC